The clone carrying this T cell receptor (beta chain) was seen many times. Time point given: patch test 2, 6 weeks after DPC sensitization. Treatment in this sample: therapeutic diphenylcyclopropenone sensitization with weekly scalp DPC. TCRdb reprocessed the RACE reads via MiXCR and lists one record per CDR3 protein. The sample holds a few hundred thousand distinct CDR3 sequences, just under 6.5% seen once. With 3 bases removed from V and 4 bases from J, the gap between germline ends came to 15 bases. The CDR3 length is 15 residues. The data originate from a study of human T cells and chemical hapten exposure. In the study overall: Patients received weekly diphenylcyclopropenone doses to the scalp throughout the approximately 24-week study.

The sequence derives from a woman aged 18-29 years with alopecia areata. Some clones in this sample may be carry-over from other donors' samples. The chain combines TRBV12-3 or TRBV12-4 with TRBJ1-2; D gene unclear. This sample comprised whole blood, obtained in connection with sensitization to the hapten diphenylcyclopropenone (DPC). The CDR3 loop reads CASSLYSPGAYGYTF. CDR3 DNA: TGTGCCAGCAGTTTGTACTCCCCGGGCGCCTATGGCTACACCTTC.